The rows below give T cell receptor beta chains drawn from one sample of a study of cytomegalovirus exposure and HLA in healthy donors. Using immunoSEQ multiplex PCR, the repertoire was profiled, and TCRdb retains in-frame clones only, with some absent. The top ten hold more than 0.45% of the sample, which has under 250,000 clones, over 75% seen once. Sequenced input: PBMCs. The receptors were gathered from a boy between 5 and 17 years old in good health and CMV-seronegative. CDR3s include the opening cysteine and the closing phenylalanine or tryptophan. A D gene is named only where the DNA matches it firmly. Clone size is not always given. Where it is, it says once, few, many or a class for expanded clones.

few TRBJ1-1 . 15 TRBV25-1 TGTGCCAGCACTCTAGGCGAGGAGATGAACACTGAAGCTTTCTTT CASTLGEEMNTEAFF
. TRBJ1-2 . 16 TRBV2 TGTGCCAGCAGTGATCGGGACATGACCTTTTTTCGTGGCTACACCTTC CASSDRDMTFFRGYTF
. TRBJ2-1 . 14 TRBV29-1 TGCAGCGCCCCTCGAGGGGGTTTCCACAATGAGCAGTTCTTC CSAPRGGFHNEQFF
once TRBJ1-1 TRBD1 15 TRBV11-3 TGTGCCAGCAGCTCCGGGACAGGGGTGAACACTGAAGCTTTCTTT CASSSGTGVNTEAFF
. TRBJ2-7 TRBD2 14 TRBV2 TGTGCCAGCAGTGAAATAGGGACTAGCGGCCTCTTCTACTTC CASSEIGTSGLFYF
once TRBJ2-7 . 14 TRBV5-1 TGCGCCAGCAGCTTGGCCAGCACAGTCTACGAGCAGTACTTC CASSLASTVYEQYF
. TRBJ1-1 TRBD1 14 TRBV11-2 TGTGCCAGCAGCACGGGACAGGGCCGCACTGAAGCTTTCTTT CASSTGQGRTEAFF
once TRBJ2-7 TRBD1 15 TRBV5-5 TGTGCCAGCAGCCCACACCCGGGACAGGGGATCGAGCAGTACTTC CASSPHPGQGIEQYF
. TRBJ2-3 . 14 TRBV19 TGTGCCAGTAGTCAGGCGGGTAGCACAGATACGCAGTATTTT CASSQAGSTDTQYF
. TRBJ2-1 . 13 TRBV7-9 TGTGCCAGCAGCTTAAATGGGCTGCGTGAGCAGTTCTTC CASSLNGLREQFF
few TRBJ1-2 . 16 TRBV7-8 TGTGCCAGCAGCCCTCTCCTGAGCGGGTTCAACTATGGCTACACCTTC CASSPLLSGFNYGYTF
once TRBJ1-1 TRBD1 13 TRBV19 TGTGCCAGTACGGGACAGCGGAACACTGAAGCTTTCTTT CASTGQRNTEAFF
. TRBJ2-1 . 14 TRBV5-6 TGTGCCAGCAGCACATGGGAGACCTACAATGAGCAGTTCTTC CASSTWETYNEQFF
. TRBJ1-2 TRBD1 14 TRBV7-9 TGTGCCAGCAGCTTGGGACAGCGCAACTATGGCTACACCTTC CASSLGQRNYGYTF
. TRBJ2-7 TRBD1 14 TRBV11-3 TGTGCCAGCAGACGGACAGGGTACCCCTACGAGCAGTACTTC CASRRTGYPYEQYF
few TRBJ1-1 . 13 TRBV10-3 TGTGCCATCAGTGAGTCCCAGTCCCCAGAAGCTTTCTTT CAISESQSPEAFF
. TRBJ2-1 TRBD2 18 TRBV7-2 TGTGCCAGCAGCTCCCGGACTAGCCGTTTCGGCTCCTACAATGAGCAGTTCTTC CASSSRTSRFGSYNEQFF
. TRBJ1-2 . 15 TRBV6-1 TGTGCCAGCAGTGTGCGGGGGGCAGGGGTAAATGGCTACACCTTC CASSVRGAGVNGYTF
. TRBJ2-3 TRBD2 15 TRBV25-1 TGTGCCTACGGGACCGGGACTAGCGGCACAGATACGCAGTATTTT CAYGTGTSGTDTQYF
. TRBJ2-2 . 12 TRBV5-4 TGCGCCGCGGTTGTGAACACCGGGGAGCTGTTTTTT CAAVVNTGELFF
. TRBJ2-2 . 14 TRBV2 TGTGCCAGCAGTGTTAGGACAAACACCGGGGAGCTGTTTTTT CASSVRTNTGELFF
. TRBJ1-1 . 13 TRBV9 TGTGCCAGCAGCCCAAACTTGAACACTGAAGCTTTCTTT CASSPNLNTEAFF
. TRBJ1-1 . 14 TRBV6-5 TGTGCCAGCAGTGAAAAACCAGGTCGAACTGAAGCTTTCTTT CASSEKPGRTEAFF
. TRBJ2-7 . 14 TRBV11-3 TGTGCCAGCAGCATTACAGGGAGCTCCTACGAGCAGTACTTC CASSITGSSYEQYF
. TRBJ2-7 . 11 TRBV6-5 TGTGCCAGCAGTTACTCCGGCGAGCAGTACTTC CASSYSGEQYF
. TRBJ1-6 TRBD1 14 TRBV5-1 TGCGCCAGCAGCCCGACAGGGTCGCATTCACCCCTCCACTTT CASSPTGSHSPLHF
. TRBJ1-5 . 13 TRBV6-1 TGTGCCAGCAGGGCCAAGGGGTGGCAGCCCCAGCATTTT CASRAKGWQPQHF
. TRBJ2-3 . 14 TRBV9 TGTGCCAGCAGCGTAGATAGTACAGTAGATACGCAGTATTTT CASSVDSTVDTQYF
. TRBJ1-1 TRBD1 20 TRBV7-8 TGTGCCAGCAGCTTCAAAAAATGGACAGGGTGGGGAGGGTTGAACACTGAAGCTTTCTTT CASSFKKWTGWGGLNTEAFF
. TRBJ1-5 . 15 TRBV5-1 TGCGCCAGCAGCTTGGATTCAGGCTCTAACCAGCCCCAGCATTTT CASSLDSGSNQPQHF
once TRBJ2-1 . 14 TRBV5-1 TGCGCCAGCAGCAAACGGGACTTAAACAATGAGCAGTTCTTC CASSKRDLNNEQFF
few TRBJ1-2 TRBD1 15 TRBV27 TGTGCCATCCGAGCCCAGGGGGCTCAGGGCTATGGCTACACCTTC CAIRAQGAQGYGYTF
once TRBJ1-2 . 15 TRBV9 TGTGCCAGCAGCGTAGGGGTGCGAGGGGGCTATGGCTACACCTTC CASSVGVRGGYGYTF
once TRBJ1-1 . 14 TRBV9 TGTGCCAGCAGCGTTCAGGCAAGAAACACTGAAGCTTTCTTT CASSVQARNTEAFF
. TRBJ2-5 TRBD1 14 TRBV19 TGTGCCAGTAGTAGGGACAGAAACCAAGAGACCCAGTACTTC CASSRDRNQETQYF
once TRBJ1-5 . 15 TRBV4-2 TGTGCCAGCAGCCAAGAACAGAGGGGCAATCAGCCCCAGCATTTT CASSQEQRGNQPQHF
. TRBJ2-7 TRBD2 15 TRBV5-8 TGTGCCAGCAGCCGCCGGGACTACTATCCTCACGAGCAGTACTTC CASSRRDYYPHEQYF
. TRBJ1-3 . 17 TRBV5-1 TGCGCCAGCAGCACGGACGGGGAGACAGGTTCTGGAAACACCATATATTTT CASSTDGETGSGNTIYF
. TRBJ1-4 . 15 TRBV7-9 TGTGCCAGCAGTCTAGAGAGCAGGGGCCCAAAAAAACTGTTTTTT CASSLESRGPKKLFF
. TRBJ1-1 . 13 TRBV9 TGTGCCAGCAGCGTAGTGTCAGACACTGAAGCTTTCTTT CASSVVSDTEAFF
. TRBJ2-7 . 15 TRBV19 TGTGCCAGTAGTAGAACCGGGACAAATCGCTACGAGCAGTACTTC CASSRTGTNRYEQYF
. TRBJ2-5 TRBD2 18 TRBV19 TGTGCCAGTAGTATATACCCCAGGGTAGCGGGAGTTAAAGAGACCCAGTACTTC CASSIYPRVAGVKETQYF
. TRBJ1-2 . 17 TRBV25-1 TGTGCCAGCAGTGAATCGCGATTAGGGCGGGATAACTATGGCTACACCTTC CASSESRLGRDNYGYTF
once TRBJ2-1 . 14 TRBV18 TGTGCCAGCGCCGGGACTTTAACCTACAATGAGCAGTTCTTC CASAGTLTYNEQFF
. TRBJ2-1 TRBD2 16 TRBV5-1 TGCGCCAGCAGCTTGGTGTCTAGCGGGAGCGTCAATGAGCAGTTCTTC CASSLVSSGSVNEQFF
few TRBJ2-1 TRBD1 14 TRBV5-1 TGCGCCAGCAGCGAGCTCGGGACAGGGAGGGAGCAGTTCTTC CASSELGTGREQFF
. TRBJ1-2 . 16 TRBV6-6 TGTGCCAGCAGTTACTCCCCGGGGGGGTACGGGTATGGCTACACCTTC CASSYSPGGYGYGYTF
. TRBJ2-3 . 14 TRBV5-1 TGCGCCAGCAGCTTGAGACAGAGCACAGATACGCAGTATTTT CASSLRQSTDTQYF
. TRBJ1-2 . 15 TRBV5-1 TGCGCCAGCAGCGTGCGGCCGGGGGGGGCGGGTGGCTACACCTTC CASSVRPGGAGGYTF
. TRBJ1-2 . 15 TRBV7-6 TGTGCCAGCAGCTTAGTGCAGGGAACCTACTATGGCTACACCTTC CASSLVQGTYYGYTF
. TRBJ2-7 TRBD2 14 TRBV6-4 TGTGCCAGCAGTGAATCTAGCGGGTCCTACGAGCAGTACTTC CASSESSGSYEQYF
. TRBJ1-2 TRBD1 14 TRBV7-2 TGTGCCAGCAGCCCGACAGGGGGCATGTATGGCTACACCTTC CASSPTGGMYGYTF
. TRBJ2-5 . 15 TRBV7-9 TGTGCCAGCAGCCCGATAATGGCCAACCAAGAGACCCAGTACTTC CASSPIMANQETQYF
. TRBJ1-6 . 15 TRBV4-1 TGCGCCAGCAGCACGGAGAGCTCCTATAATTCACCCCTCCACTTT CASSTESSYNSPLHF
. TRBJ2-7 TRBD1 14 TRBV5-1 TGCGCCAGCCGAAGGACAGGGGGATACTACGAGCAGTACTTC CASRRTGGYYEQYF
. TRBJ2-1 . 12 TRBV5-6 TGTGCCAGCAGCGGCGGGCGATCTGAGCAGTTCTTC CASSGGRSEQFF
. TRBJ2-3 TRBD2 15 TRBV5-1 TGCGCCAGCAGCTCCCTAGCGGGAGGCGCAGATACGCAGTATTTT CASSSLAGGADTQYF
few TRBJ2-3 . 15 TRBV5-1 TGCGCCAGCAGCATCCGTAAGCGGATCACAGATACGCAGTATTTT CASSIRKRITDTQYF
. TRBJ1-2 . 12 TRBV9 TGTGCCAGCAGCGAGGACTCCTATGGCTACACCTTC CASSEDSYGYTF
. TRBJ1-1 . 13 TRBV30 TGTGCCTGGACCTTGACGACAAACACTGAAGCTTTCTTT CAWTLTTNTEAFF